The entry below describes one T cell receptor beta chain. Its antigen remains unidentified. The germline CDR1 and CDR2 sequences are SGHDT and YYEEEE. The CDR3 covers 17 residues. The V segment lost 4 bases and the J segment 5 bases; nucleotides outside the gene matches: 13. The sample originates from a study of OX40 agonist ivuxolimab in advanced cancers. As for the study in general: The drug used for patients, ivuxolimab, was an agonistic anti-OX40 (CD134) antibody. Broader study findings: In CD8+ T cells, expanded clones were on average more numerous than in CD4+.

Sequencing was performed with immunoSEQ multiplex PCR; in TCRdb, only in-frame clones are kept and a portion is missing. The sample lists over 30,000 clones, roughly 90% occurring once. The receptor was isolated from an adult with an advanced solid tumor such as melanoma, head and neck, liver or kidney cancer. The specimen comprised CD4+ or CD8+ T cells sorted from blood, sampled in a trial of the OX40 agonist ivuxolimab. The rearrangement uses TRBV5-6 and TRBJ1-2, with 11 bases identical to TRBD1. The CDR3 region is CASSQRLDRGRGYGYTF. CDR3 bases: TGTGCCAGCAGCCAACGATTGGACAGGGGGCGAGGGTATGGCTACACCTTC.